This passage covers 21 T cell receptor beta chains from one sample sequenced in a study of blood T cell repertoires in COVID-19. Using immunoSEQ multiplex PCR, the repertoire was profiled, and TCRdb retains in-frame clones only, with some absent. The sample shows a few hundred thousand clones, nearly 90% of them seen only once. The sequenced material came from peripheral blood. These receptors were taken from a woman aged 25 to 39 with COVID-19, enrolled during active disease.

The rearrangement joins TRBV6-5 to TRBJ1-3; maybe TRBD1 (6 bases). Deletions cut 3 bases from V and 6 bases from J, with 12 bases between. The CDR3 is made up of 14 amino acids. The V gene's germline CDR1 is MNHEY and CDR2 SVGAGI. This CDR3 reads CASSYGRTENTIYF. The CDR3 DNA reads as TGTGCCAGCAGTTATGGGCGGACAGAAAACACCATATATTTT.

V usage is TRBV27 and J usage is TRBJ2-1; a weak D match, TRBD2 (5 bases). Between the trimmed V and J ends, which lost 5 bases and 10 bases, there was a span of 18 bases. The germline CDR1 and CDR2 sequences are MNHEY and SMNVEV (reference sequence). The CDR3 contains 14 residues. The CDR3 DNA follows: TGTGCCAGCAGTCGAGACCCGGGGTTCCGGGAGCAGTTCTTC. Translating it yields CASSRDPGFREQFF.

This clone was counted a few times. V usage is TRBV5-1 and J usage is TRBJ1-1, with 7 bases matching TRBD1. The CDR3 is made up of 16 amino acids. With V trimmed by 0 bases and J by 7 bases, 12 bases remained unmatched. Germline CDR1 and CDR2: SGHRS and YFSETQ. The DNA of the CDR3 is TGCGCCAGCAGCTTGGTTATTACAGGGGATGTTGGTGAAGCTTTCTTT. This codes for CASSLVITGDVGEAFF.

CDR3 sequence (DNA): TGTGCCACCAGTGATCCGGGGACAGGGGGAAATCAGCCCCAGCATTTT. Its protein product is CATSDPGTGGNQPQHF. This sequence joins TRBV24-1 and TRBJ1-5; TRBD1 aligns across 11 bases. Germline V gives CDR1 KGHDR, CDR2 SFDVKD. This CDR3 is built from 16 residues. The V and J ends lost 3 bases and 4 bases, in that order; junction bases with no gene match: 4.

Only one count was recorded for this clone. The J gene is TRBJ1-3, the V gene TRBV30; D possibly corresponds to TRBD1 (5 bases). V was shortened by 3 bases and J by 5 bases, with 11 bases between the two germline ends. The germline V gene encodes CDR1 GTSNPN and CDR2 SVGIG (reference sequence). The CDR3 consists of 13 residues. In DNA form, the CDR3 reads TGTGCCTGGAGCTGGGGGGAACGAAACACCATATATTTT. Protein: CAWSWGERNTIYF.

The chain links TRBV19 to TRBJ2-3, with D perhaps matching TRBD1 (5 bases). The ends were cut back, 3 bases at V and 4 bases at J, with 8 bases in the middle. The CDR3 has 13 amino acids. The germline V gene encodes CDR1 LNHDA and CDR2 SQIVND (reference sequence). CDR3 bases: TGTGCCAGTAGTATGGTACAGGCAGATACGCAGTATTTT. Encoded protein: CASSMVQADTQYF.

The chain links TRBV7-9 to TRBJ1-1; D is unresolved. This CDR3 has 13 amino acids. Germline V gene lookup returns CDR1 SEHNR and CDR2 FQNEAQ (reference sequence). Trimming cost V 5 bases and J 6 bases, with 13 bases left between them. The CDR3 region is CASSPRGKAEAFF. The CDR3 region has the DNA TGTGCCAGCAGCCCCCGAGGGAAGGCTGAAGCTTTCTTT.

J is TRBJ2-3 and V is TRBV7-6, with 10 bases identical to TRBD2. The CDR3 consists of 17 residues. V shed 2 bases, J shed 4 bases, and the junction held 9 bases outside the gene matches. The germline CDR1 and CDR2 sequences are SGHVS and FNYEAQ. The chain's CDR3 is CASSLSRSLAGADTQYF. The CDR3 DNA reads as TGTGCCAGCAGCTTATCGAGGTCTCTAGCGGGGGCAGATACGCAGTATTTT.

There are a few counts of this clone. The CDR3 spells CASSLLSGGEQYF. Here the CDR3 DNA reads TGCGCCAGCAGCTTGCTGTCAGGGGGTGAGCAGTACTTC. The rearrangement uses TRBV5-1 and TRBJ2-7; 7 bases agree with TRBD1. The CDR3 length is 13 residues. Per germline, CDR1 SGHRS and CDR2 YFSETQ. After removal of 1 base from V and 7 bases from J, the junction contained 5 bases not matched to a gene.

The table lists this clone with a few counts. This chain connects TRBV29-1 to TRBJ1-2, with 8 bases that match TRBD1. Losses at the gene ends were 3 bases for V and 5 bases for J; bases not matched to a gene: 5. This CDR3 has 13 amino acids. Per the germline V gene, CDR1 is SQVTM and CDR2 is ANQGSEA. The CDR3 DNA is TGCAGCGTTGACCCAGGGGGCTGGTATGGCTACACCTTC. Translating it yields CSVDPGGWYGYTF.

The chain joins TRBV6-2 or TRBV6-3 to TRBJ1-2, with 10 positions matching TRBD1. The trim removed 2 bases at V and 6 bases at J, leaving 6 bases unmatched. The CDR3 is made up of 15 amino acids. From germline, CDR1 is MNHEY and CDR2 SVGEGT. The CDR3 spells CASSYEDRGLNGYTF. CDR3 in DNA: TGTGCCAGCAGTTACGAGGACAGGGGGTTGAATGGCTACACCTTC.

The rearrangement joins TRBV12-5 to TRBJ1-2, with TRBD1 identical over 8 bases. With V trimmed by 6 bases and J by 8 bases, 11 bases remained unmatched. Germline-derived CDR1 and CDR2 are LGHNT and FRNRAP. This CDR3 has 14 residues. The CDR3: CASGAGGSVFGYTF. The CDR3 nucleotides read TGTGCTAGTGGCGCAGGGGGCTCCGTGTTCGGCTACACCTTC.

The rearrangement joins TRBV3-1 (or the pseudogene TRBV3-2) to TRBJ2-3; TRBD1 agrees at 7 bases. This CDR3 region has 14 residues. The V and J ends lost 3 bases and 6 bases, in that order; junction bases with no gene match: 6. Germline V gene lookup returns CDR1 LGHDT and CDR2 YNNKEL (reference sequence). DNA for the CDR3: TGTGCCAGCAGCCAGGAACAGGGGTGGGATACGCAGTATTTT. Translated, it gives CASSQEQGWDTQYF.

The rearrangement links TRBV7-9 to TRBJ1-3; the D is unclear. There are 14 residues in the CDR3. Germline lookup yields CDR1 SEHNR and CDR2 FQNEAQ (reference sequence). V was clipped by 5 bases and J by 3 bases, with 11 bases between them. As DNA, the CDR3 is TGTGCCAGCAGCCCAAGCGGGTTTGGAAACACCATATATTTT. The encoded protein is CASSPSGFGNTIYF.

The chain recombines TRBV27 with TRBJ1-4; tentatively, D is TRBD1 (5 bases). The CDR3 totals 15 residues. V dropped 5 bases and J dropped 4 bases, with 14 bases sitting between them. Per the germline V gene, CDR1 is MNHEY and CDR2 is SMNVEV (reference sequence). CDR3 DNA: TGTGCCAGCAGTACCCTGACAGAGCTTAATGAAAAACTGTTTTTT. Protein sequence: CASSTLTELNEKLFF.

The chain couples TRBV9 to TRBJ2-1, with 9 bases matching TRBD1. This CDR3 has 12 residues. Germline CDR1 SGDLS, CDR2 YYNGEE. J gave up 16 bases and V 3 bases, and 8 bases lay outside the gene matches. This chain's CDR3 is CASSGGGTGIFF. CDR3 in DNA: TGTGCCAGCAGCGGGGGCGGGACAGGGATATTCTTC.

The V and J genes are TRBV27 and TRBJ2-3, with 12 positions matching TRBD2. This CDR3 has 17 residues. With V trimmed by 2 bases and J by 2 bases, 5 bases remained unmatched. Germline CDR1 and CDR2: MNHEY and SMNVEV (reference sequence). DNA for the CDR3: TGTGCCAGCAGTTTAAGACTAGCGGGGGTTCCCACAGATACGCAGTATTTT. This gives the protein CASSLRLAGVPTDTQYF.

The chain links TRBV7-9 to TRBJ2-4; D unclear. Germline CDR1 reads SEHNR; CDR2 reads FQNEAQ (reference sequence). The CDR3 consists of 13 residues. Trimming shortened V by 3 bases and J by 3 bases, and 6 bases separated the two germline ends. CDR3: CASSFADKNIQYF. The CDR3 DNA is TGTGCCAGCAGCTTTGCAGACAAAAACATTCAGTACTTC.

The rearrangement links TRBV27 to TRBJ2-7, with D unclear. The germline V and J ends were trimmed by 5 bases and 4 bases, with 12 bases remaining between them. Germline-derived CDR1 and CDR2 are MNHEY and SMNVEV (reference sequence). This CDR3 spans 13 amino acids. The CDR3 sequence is CASSLSPGYEQYV. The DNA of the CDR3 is TGTGCCAGCAGTCTTTCTCCCGGTTACGAGCAGTACGTC.

CDR3 in DNA: TGTGCCAGCAGCTTGGTGGACAGGGCTAGCCATGGCTACACCTTC. It encodes CASSLVDRASHGYTF. The genes are TRBV5-6 and TRBJ1-2, with 8 bases matching TRBD1. CDR1 and CDR2 (germline): SGHDT, YYEEEE. The CDR3 has 15 residues. With V trimmed by 0 bases and J by 6 bases, 7 bases remained unmatched.

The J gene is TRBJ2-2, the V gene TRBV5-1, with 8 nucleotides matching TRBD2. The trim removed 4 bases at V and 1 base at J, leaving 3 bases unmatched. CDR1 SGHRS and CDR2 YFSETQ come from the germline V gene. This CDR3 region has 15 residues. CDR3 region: CASSVSGGNTGELFF. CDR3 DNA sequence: TGCGCCAGCAGCGTCAGCGGGGGGAACACCGGGGAGCTGTTTTTT.